Listed below are T cell receptor beta chains from one sample, sequenced in a study of technical replicates of blood from a few donors. Assay used: immunoSEQ multiplex PCR; TCRdb lists only in-frame clones, some missing. This table holds approximately 75,000 clones, around 95% found once. The specimen was T cells isolated from PBMCs. These receptors came from a human donor in good health. Both conserved end residues are part of each CDR3. Fields, in order: J gene, clone size, D gene, V gene, CDR3 protein, CDR3 DNA. D genes are given only for firm matches. Clone sizes are given selectively: once, few, many, or a class where the clone is expanded.

j_gene: TRBJ1-1
abundance: once
d_gene: TRBD1
v_gene: TRBV13
CDR3aa: CASKTAGGWNTEAFF
CDR3nt: TGTGCCAGCAAGACTGCAGGGGGTTGGAACACTGAAGCTTTCTTT

j_gene: TRBJ1-5
abundance: once
d_gene: .
v_gene: TRBV28
CDR3aa: CASSLEDQPQHF
CDR3nt: TGTGCCAGCAGTTTGGAGGATCAGCCCCAGCATTTT

j_gene: TRBJ1-2
abundance: .
d_gene: TRBD1
v_gene: TRBV10-2
CDR3aa: CASSGTGHGYTF
CDR3nt: TGCGCCAGCAGCGGGACAGGGCATGGCTACACCTTC

j_gene: TRBJ2-3
abundance: .
d_gene: TRBD2
v_gene: TRBV9
CDR3aa: CASSLAGVMADTQYF
CDR3nt: TGTGCCAGCAGCCTAGCGGGAGTCATGGCAGATACGCAGTATTTT

j_gene: TRBJ1-2
abundance: .
d_gene: TRBD1
v_gene: TRBV18
CDR3aa: CASSPRQGEGYTF
CDR3nt: TGTGCCAGCTCACCTAGACAGGGAGAAGGCTACACCTTC

j_gene: TRBJ1-2
abundance: .
d_gene: .
v_gene: TRBV30
CDR3aa: CAWTGGYYGYTF
CDR3nt: TGTGCCTGGACGGGGGGATACTATGGCTACACCTTC

j_gene: TRBJ2-1
abundance: .
d_gene: .
v_gene: TRBV1
CDR3aa: CTSSQQLGLTGPEQFF
CDR3nt: TGCACCAGCAGCCAACAATTGGGGCTTACGGGCCCCGAGCAGTTCTTC

j_gene: TRBJ2-7
abundance: .
d_gene: .
v_gene: TRBV11-2
CDR3aa: CASSARDSVYYEQYF
CDR3nt: TGTGCCAGCAGCGCACGGGACTCCGTTTACTACGAGCAGTACTTC

j_gene: TRBJ2-7
abundance: .
d_gene: .
v_gene: TRBV5-6
CDR3aa: CASSYLYEQYF
CDR3nt: TGTGCCAGCAGCTACTTGTACGAGCAGTACTTC

j_gene: TRBJ2-3
abundance: .
d_gene: TRBD2
v_gene: TRBV11-2
CDR3aa: CASSFAGTSGSDTQYF
CDR3nt: TGTGCCAGCAGCTTTGCCGGGACTAGCGGCTCAGATACGCAGTATTTT

j_gene: TRBJ2-7
abundance: .
d_gene: .
v_gene: TRBV2
CDR3aa: CASRAPFEQYF
CDR3nt: TGTGCCAGCAGGGCCCCTTTCGAGCAGTACTTC

j_gene: TRBJ2-1
abundance: .
d_gene: .
v_gene: TRBV10-3
CDR3aa: CAISESTGPVGAGPTYNEQFF
CDR3nt: TGTGCCATCAGTGAGTCGACCGGTCCTGTGGGAGCGGGCCCCACCTACAATGAGCAGTTCTTC

j_gene: TRBJ2-7
abundance: .
d_gene: TRBD1
v_gene: TRBV14
CDR3aa: CASSQSLPGQSLYEQYF
CDR3nt: TGTGCCAGCAGCCAATCCCTCCCGGGACAGAGCCTCTACGAGCAGTACTTC

j_gene: TRBJ2-7
abundance: .
d_gene: TRBD2
v_gene: TRBV30
CDR3aa: CAWSFTIPGLAETTYEQYF
CDR3nt: TGTGCCTGGAGTTTCACTATCCCCGGACTAGCGGAAACAACCTACGAGCAGTACTTC

j_gene: TRBJ1-5
abundance: .
d_gene: .
v_gene: TRBV7-2
CDR3aa: CASSFKSGGQPQHF
CDR3nt: TGTGCCAGCAGCTTCAAATCCGGGGGGCAGCCCCAGCATTTT

j_gene: TRBJ2-7
abundance: once
d_gene: .
v_gene: TRBV4-1
CDR3aa: CASSLGSSYEQYF
CDR3nt: TGCGCCAGCAGCCTCGGTAGCTCCTACGAGCAGTACTTC

j_gene: TRBJ2-2
abundance: .
d_gene: .
v_gene: TRBV10-3
CDR3aa: CAISRLTSVAGELFF
CDR3nt: TGTGCCATCAGTAGGTTAACTAGTGTGGCCGGGGAGCTGTTTTTT

j_gene: TRBJ2-1
abundance: .
d_gene: .
v_gene: TRBV30
CDR3aa: CAWSVIGEQFF
CDR3nt: TGTGCCTGGAGTGTAATCGGGGAGCAGTTCTTC

j_gene: TRBJ2-7
abundance: .
d_gene: .
v_gene: TRBV6-1
CDR3aa: CASSEKRYYEQYF
CDR3nt: TGTGCCAGCAGTGAAAAGCGGTACTACGAGCAGTACTTC

j_gene: TRBJ2-1
abundance: .
d_gene: .
v_gene: TRBV7-9
CDR3aa: CASSLNSGEHNEQFF
CDR3nt: TGTGCCAGCAGCTTAAATTCCGGGGAACACAATGAGCAGTTCTTC

j_gene: TRBJ2-3
abundance: once
d_gene: TRBD2
v_gene: TRBV7-6
CDR3aa: CASSLAGWSDTQYF
CDR3nt: TGTGCCAGCAGCCTAGCGGGCTGGTCAGATACGCAGTATTTT

j_gene: TRBJ2-7
abundance: .
d_gene: TRBD2
v_gene: TRBV14
CDR3aa: CASSHRTSGNSYEQYF
CDR3nt: TGTGCCAGCAGCCATAGGACTAGCGGAAACTCCTACGAGCAGTACTTC

j_gene: TRBJ2-3
abundance: .
d_gene: .
v_gene: TRBV25-1
CDR3aa: CASSPVVFSTQYF
CDR3nt: TGTGCCAGCAGTCCAGTGGTCTTCTCCACGCAGTATTTT

j_gene: TRBJ1-1
abundance: .
d_gene: .
v_gene: TRBV7-2
CDR3aa: CASSFSGTEAFF
CDR3nt: TGTGCCAGCAGTTTTTCAGGGACTGAAGCTTTCTTT

j_gene: TRBJ1-1
abundance: .
d_gene: TRBD1
v_gene: TRBV19
CDR3aa: CASSPPLWGQGDTEAFF
CDR3nt: TGTGCCAGTAGCCCACCGTTGTGGGGACAGGGGGACACTGAAGCTTTCTTT

j_gene: TRBJ1-2
abundance: .
d_gene: .
v_gene: TRBV19
CDR3aa: CASSIGGGYTF
CDR3nt: TGTGCCAGTAGTATCGGAGGAGGCTACACCTTC

j_gene: TRBJ2-7
abundance: .
d_gene: .
v_gene: TRBV5-1
CDR3aa: CASSLLEEGEQYF
CDR3nt: TGCGCCAGCAGCTTGCTGGAAGAGGGCGAGCAGTACTTC

j_gene: TRBJ2-7
abundance: .
d_gene: .
v_gene: TRBV2
CDR3aa: CASSELNEQYF
CDR3nt: TGTGCCAGCAGTGAACTAAACGAGCAGTACTTC

j_gene: TRBJ1-2
abundance: .
d_gene: .
v_gene: TRBV9
CDR3aa: CASSLTFRGGYGYTF
CDR3nt: TGTGCCAGCAGTCTTACGTTTAGAGGGGGCTATGGCTACACCTTC

j_gene: TRBJ1-2
abundance: .
d_gene: .
v_gene: TRBV29-1
CDR3aa: CSVDGAINYGYTF
CDR3nt: TGCAGCGTTGATGGGGCAATTAACTATGGCTACACCTTC

j_gene: TRBJ2-2
abundance: .
d_gene: .
v_gene: TRBV10-3
CDR3aa: CAIRLRDTGELFF
CDR3nt: TGTGCCATCAGGCTACGGGACACCGGGGAGCTGTTTTTT

j_gene: TRBJ2-1
abundance: .
d_gene: .
v_gene: TRBV6-5
CDR3aa: CASSYYHGGDNEQFF
CDR3nt: TGTGCCAGCAGTTACTACCACGGCGGGGACAATGAGCAGTTCTTC

j_gene: TRBJ2-3
abundance: .
d_gene: TRBD2
v_gene: TRBV7-2
CDR3aa: CASSFMAVAGARTDTQYF
CDR3nt: TGTGCCAGCAGCTTCATGGCGGTAGCGGGAGCACGCACAGATACGCAGTATTTT

j_gene: TRBJ2-3
abundance: .
d_gene: TRBD1
v_gene: TRBV5-1
CDR3aa: CASSLRTGYVTDTQYF
CDR3nt: TGCGCCAGCAGCCTAAGGACAGGGTATGTCACAGATACGCAGTATTTT

j_gene: TRBJ2-1
abundance: .
d_gene: TRBD2
v_gene: TRBV11-3
CDR3aa: CASRPRLANEQFF
CDR3nt: TGTGCCAGCCGCCCCAGACTAGCCAATGAGCAGTTCTTC

j_gene: TRBJ1-1
abundance: .
d_gene: .
v_gene: TRBV19
CDR3aa: CASCPRENTEAFF
CDR3nt: TGTGCCAGTTGCCCCAGGGAGAACACTGAAGCTTTCTTT

j_gene: TRBJ2-7
abundance: .
d_gene: TRBD1
v_gene: TRBV6-5
CDR3aa: CASSLGDRGHEQYF
CDR3nt: TGTGCCAGCAGTCTGGGGGACAGGGGCCACGAGCAGTACTTC

j_gene: TRBJ1-3
abundance: .
d_gene: .
v_gene: TRBV28
CDR3aa: CASSLGVVRGYSGNTIYF
CDR3nt: TGTGCCAGCAGTCTAGGGGTTGTAAGGGGTTACTCTGGAAACACCATATATTTT

j_gene: TRBJ2-6
abundance: .
d_gene: .
v_gene: TRBV5-1
CDR3aa: CASSLGGSVSGANVLTF
CDR3nt: TGCGCCAGCAGCCTGGGGGGTAGCGTCTCTGGGGCCAACGTCCTGACTTTC

j_gene: TRBJ1-2
abundance: .
d_gene: .
v_gene: TRBV7-2
CDR3aa: CASSLAARGDHGYTF
CDR3nt: TGTGCCAGCAGCTTAGCCGCCCGGGGGGACCATGGCTACACCTTC

j_gene: TRBJ2-1
abundance: .
d_gene: .
v_gene: TRBV6-1
CDR3aa: CASSEIPAAYNEQFF
CDR3nt: TGTGCCAGCAGTGAAATCCCAGCGGCGTACAATGAGCAGTTCTTC

j_gene: TRBJ2-3
abundance: .
d_gene: TRBD2
v_gene: TRBV27
CDR3aa: CASSSSRALAGTSTDTQYF
CDR3nt: TGTGCCAGCAGTTCTTCCAGGGCACTAGCGGGGACTAGCACAGATACGCAGTATTTT

j_gene: TRBJ1-1
abundance: .
d_gene: .
v_gene: TRBV9
CDR3aa: CASSVVTNGEAFF
CDR3nt: TGTGCCAGCAGCGTAGTAACCAACGGTGAAGCTTTCTTT

j_gene: TRBJ2-1
abundance: .
d_gene: .
v_gene: TRBV27
CDR3aa: CASSSIGGGEQFF
CDR3nt: TGTGCCAGCAGTTCTATAGGGGGAGGGGAGCAGTTCTTC

j_gene: TRBJ1-5
abundance: .
d_gene: TRBD1
v_gene: TRBV12-5
CDR3aa: CASGLQRQGMSNQPQHF
CDR3nt: TGTGCTAGTGGCCTGCAGAGACAGGGGATGAGCAATCAGCCCCAGCATTTT

j_gene: TRBJ2-7
abundance: .
d_gene: .
v_gene: TRBV9
CDR3aa: CASSDGAHSYEQYF
CDR3nt: TGTGCCAGCAGCGACGGAGCCCACTCCTACGAGCAGTACTTC

j_gene: TRBJ2-3
abundance: .
d_gene: TRBD2
v_gene: TRBV5-1
CDR3aa: CASSREGKTDTQYF
CDR3nt: TGCGCCAGCAGCCGGGAGGGGAAGACAGATACGCAGTATTTT

j_gene: TRBJ2-3
abundance: .
d_gene: .
v_gene: TRBV19
CDR3aa: CASRARDLPTDTQYF
CDR3nt: TGTGCCAGTAGAGCGAGGGACTTACCCACAGATACGCAGTATTTT

j_gene: TRBJ1-3
abundance: .
d_gene: .
v_gene: TRBV9
CDR3aa: CASSVEGRSGNTIYF
CDR3nt: TGTGCCAGCAGCGTAGAAGGGAGATCCGGAAACACCATATATTTT

j_gene: TRBJ2-7
abundance: .
d_gene: .
v_gene: TRBV20-1
CDR3aa: CSARDSYEQYF
CDR3nt: TGCAGTGCTAGAGACAGTTACGAGCAGTACTTC

j_gene: TRBJ2-7
abundance: .
d_gene: .
v_gene: TRBV7-8
CDR3aa: CASSYIGGGTPSYEQYF
CDR3nt: TGTGCCAGCAGCTACATCGGGGGAGGGACACCCTCCTACGAGCAGTACTTC

j_gene: TRBJ2-7
abundance: .
d_gene: TRBD2
v_gene: TRBV15
CDR3aa: CATSIVGEGYEQYF
CDR3nt: TGTGCCACCAGTATCGTGGGGGAGGGCTACGAGCAGTACTTC

j_gene: TRBJ2-5
abundance: .
d_gene: TRBD2
v_gene: TRBV7-6
CDR3aa: CASSLGGSPETQYF
CDR3nt: TGTGCCAGCAGCTTAGGCGGGAGCCCGGAGACCCAGTACTTC

j_gene: TRBJ1-1
abundance: .
d_gene: .
v_gene: TRBV9
CDR3aa: CASSFQGRVNTEAFF
CDR3nt: TGTGCCAGCAGCTTTCAGGGTAGAGTGAACACTGAAGCTTTCTTT

j_gene: TRBJ2-5
abundance: once
d_gene: .
v_gene: TRBV27
CDR3aa: CRVGKTQYF
CDR3nt: TGCCGGGTTGGAAAGACCCAGTACTTC

j_gene: TRBJ2-2
abundance: once
d_gene: TRBD1
v_gene: TRBV7-6
CDR3aa: CASSLAPTGDGELFF
CDR3nt: TGTGCCAGCAGCTTAGCCCCGACAGGGGACGGGGAGCTGTTTTTT

j_gene: TRBJ2-2
abundance: .
d_gene: .
v_gene: TRBV5-1
CDR3aa: CASSPRGVTGELFF
CDR3nt: TGCGCCAGCAGCCCCAGGGGGGTCACCGGGGAGCTGTTTTTT